Below are 14 T cell receptor beta chains sequenced from a single sample in a study of OX40 agonist ivuxolimab in advanced cancers. Clones were read by immunoSEQ multiplex PCR, and TCRdb kept only the in-frame ones, dropping some. The data hold roughly 11,000 clones, with over 80% observed a single time. The sequencing here drew on CD4+ or CD8+ T cells sorted from blood, taken in a trial of the OX40 agonist ivuxolimab. These receptors all come from an adult with an advanced solid tumor such as melanoma, head and neck, liver or kidney cancer.

The rearrangement links TRBV6-4 to TRBJ2-3; TRBD2 is a possible D gene (5 bases). Looked up from germline, CDR1 is MRHNA and CDR2 is SNTAGT. V shed 6 bases and J shed 6 bases, with 13 bases lying between them. This CDR3 spans 13 amino acids. Here the CDR3 reads CASSSGYGDTQYF. The CDR3, as DNA: TGTGCCAGCAGCTCGGGGTACGGGGATACGCAGTATTTT.

The chain couples TRBV5-4 to TRBJ2-7; D gene uncertain. Trimming pared 1 base from V and 0 bases from J, leaving 5 bases between. Germline V gene lookup returns CDR1 SGHNT and CDR2 YYREEE (reference sequence). The CDR3 extends over 13 amino acids. The chain's CDR3 is CASSLSHSYEQYF. In DNA, the CDR3 is TGTGCCAGCAGCTTGAGCCACTCCTACGAGCAGTACTTC.

V is TRBV27 and J is TRBJ2-7; D call uncertain. Trimming removed 8 bases from V and 2 bases from J, with 16 bases in between. CDR3 length: 14 residues. CDR1 and CDR2 from the germline V gene are MNHEY and SMNVEV (reference sequence). The CDR3 coding sequence is TGTGCCAGCCGACCCGCCTACCCGACCTACGAGCAGTACTTC. Translated: CASRPAYPTYEQYF.

V and J are TRBV27 and TRBJ2-1; tentatively, D is TRBD1 (6 bases). V was clipped by 3 bases and J by 0 bases, with 9 bases between them. Germline CDR1 is MNHEY and CDR2 is SMNVEV (reference sequence). This CDR3 is built from 15 residues. CDR3 nucleotide sequence: TGTGCCAGCAGTTTTAGGGACAACTCCTACAATGAGCAGTTCTTC. Translated: CASSFRDNSYNEQFF.

The chain is built from TRBV19 and TRBJ1-1; D is undetermined. Germline V gives CDR1 LNHDA, CDR2 SQIVND (reference sequence). This CDR3 is 13 amino acids long. V gave up 5 bases and J gave up 0 bases, with 7 bases separating them. The CDR3 loop is CASSLQLNTEAFF. CDR3 in DNA: TGTGCCAGTAGTCTGCAGTTGAACACTGAAGCTTTCTTT.

V usage is TRBV2 and J usage is TRBJ1-3; D remains ambiguous. Germline CDR1 reads SNHLY; CDR2 reads FYNNEI. The CDR3 loop spans 11 amino acids. Trimming took 4 bases from V and 3 from J, leaving 1 base between them. CDR3 region: CASSGGNTIYF. The CDR3 region has the DNA TGTGCCAGCAGTGGTGGAAACACCATATATTTT. Filled out from reference TRBV2 and TRBJ1-3, the complete variable domain reads EPEVTQTPSHQVTQMGQEVILRCVPISNHLYFYWYRQILGQKVEFLVSFYNNEISEKSEIFDDQFSVERPDGSNFTLKIRSTKLEDSAMYFCASSGGNTIYFGEGSWLTVV.

The chain employs TRBV2 and TRBJ2-3; 12 nucleotides line up with TRBD2. Per the germline V gene, CDR1 is SNHLY and CDR2 is FYNNEI. The CDR3 contains 16 residues. The ends lost 4 bases at V and 6 bases at J; junction bases unmatched: 8. The CDR3 DNA is TGTGCCAGCAGTGCCCTAGCGGGGGGGCTTTTTGATACGCAGTATTTT. Protein product: CASSALAGGLFDTQYF.

The J gene is TRBJ2-4, the V gene TRBV7-3; D is unclear. This CDR3 comprises 14 residues. The V and J ends lost 5 bases and 5 bases respectively, with 13 bases between them. The germline gives CDR1 SGHTA, CDR2 FQGTGA. In DNA, the CDR3 is TGTGCCAGCAGCCCATTCGGGCCCGAAAACATTCAGTACTTC. Residues: CASSPFGPENIQYF.

This clone has just a few counts. The rearrangement links TRBV7-9 to TRBJ1-2; D remains unclear. This CDR3 region has 14 residues. Germline lookup yields CDR1 SEHNR and CDR2 FQNEAQ (reference sequence). The V end lost 2 bases, the J end lost 6 bases, and 13 bases lay between the germline ends. The CDR3: CASSLSNSADGYTF. For the CDR3, the DNA is TGTGCCAGCAGCTTAAGTAACAGTGCGGATGGCTACACCTTC.

The chain joins TRBV7-9 to TRBJ1-6; possibly TRBD1 for D (6 bases). The ends were cut back, 3 bases at V and 10 bases at J, with 7 bases in the middle. In germline, CDR1 is SEHNR, CDR2 FQNEAQ (reference sequence). This CDR3 contains 12 residues. CDR3 amino acids: CASSLTGSPLHF. In DNA form, the CDR3 reads TGTGCCAGCAGCTTGACAGGCTCACCCCTCCACTTT.

This clone turned up a few times. The chain carries TRBV21-1 and TRBJ1-6; TRBD1 was called by the table and not checked on the DNA. TRBV21-1 is a pseudogene. This CDR3 is built from 16 residues. The CDR3 is CASSKMSPQDNSPLHF. The DNA for the CDR3 is TGTGCCAGCAGCAAAATGTCGCCCCAGGATAATTCACCCCTCCACTTT.

The rearrangement joins TRBV5-4 to TRBJ2-3; tentative D call: TRBD1 (5 bases). Trimming removed 4 bases from V and 2 bases from J, with 11 bases in between. The CDR3 sequence is 14 residues long. Germline CDR1 is SGHNT and CDR2 is YYREEE (reference sequence). CDR3 nucleotide sequence: TGTGCCAGCAGCCAGGGTGGCTACACAGATACGCAGTATTTT. Protein: CASSQGGYTDTQYF.

The chain couples TRBV12-5 to TRBJ2-1; D is undetermined. The CDR3 is 12 residues long. V lost 2 bases to trimming and J lost 5 bases, with 4 bases between them. Germline lookup yields CDR1 LGHNT and CDR2 FRNRAP. CDR3 DNA: TGTGCTAGTGGTTTGTACAACAATGAGCAGTTCTTC. It encodes CASGLYNNEQFF.

J is TRBJ2-1 and V is TRBV7-2; D may be TRBD2 (6 bases). CDR1 is SGHTA and CDR2 is FQGNSA in the germline V gene. V was clipped by 3 bases and J by 5 bases, with 17 bases between them. The CDR3 loop spans 16 amino acids. The CDR3 here is CASSFPFLAIHNEQFF. DNA for the CDR3: TGTGCCAGCAGCTTCCCTTTCCTAGCGATCCACAATGAGCAGTTCTTC. The full variable domain, completed using reference TRBV7-2 and TRBJ2-1, is GAGVSQSPSNKVTEKGKDVELRCDPISGHTALYWYRQSLGQGLEFLIYFQGNSAPDKSGLPSDRFSAERTGGSVSTLTIQRTQQEDSAVYLCASSFPFLAIHNEQFFGPGTRLTVL.